This is a list of T cell receptor beta chains from one sample in a study of T-cell reconstitution after alpha-beta-depleted transplantation in children. TCRdb analysed the PCR reads with MiXCR anew, one entry per CDR3 protein. The sample has about 500,000 distinct CDR3 sequences, about 31% seen once. The specimen was PBMCs from the stem cell graft donor, collected from the stem cell graft. The source is a human donor who donated a stem cell graft to a child with aplastic anemia. Each CDR3 is given with its conserved first and last residue. Each record gives: clone size, D gene, V gene, J gene, CDR3 protein, CDR3 DNA. A D gene is named only where the DNA matches it firmly. The size field is filled for only some rows; it gives once, few, many or a size class.

few,.,TRBV7-6,TRBJ2-1,CASSLDIQSEQFF,TGTGCCAGCAGCTTGGACATACAGAGTGAGCAGTTCTTC
few,.,TRBV25-1,TRBJ2-1,CASSTTYNEQFF,TGTGCCAGCAGTACCACCTACAATGAGCAGTTCTTC
.,.,TRBV4-3,TRBJ1-5,CASSQDPGGYQPQHF,TGCGCCAGCAGCCAAGATCCCGGGGGATATCAGCCCCAGCATTTT
once,.,TRBV12-3/TRBV12-4,TRBJ2-5,CASSKVGLETQYF,TGTGCCAGCAGTAAGGTCGGCTTAGAGACCCAGTACTTC
.,.,TRBV10-3,TRBJ1-5,CAISEARRLNQPQHF,TGTGCCATCAGTGAGGCTCGGAGACTAAATCAGCCCCAGCATTTT
.,.,TRBV7-2,TRBJ1-1,CASSLRPGEDTEAFF,TGTGCCAGCAGCTTACGGCCAGGGGAGGACACTGAAGCTTTCTTT
.,TRBD2,TRBV6-2/TRBV6-3,TRBJ2-1,CASSYPLADVNEQFF,TGTGCCAGCAGTTACCCACTAGCGGACGTCAATGAGCAGTTCTTC
.,.,TRBV29-1,TRBJ1-2,CSVEDPGGLRRGYTF,TGCAGCGTTGAAGATCCCGGGGGGCTCAGACGTGGCTACACCTTC
.,TRBD2,TRBV28,TRBJ2-2,CASSPTSGRPGELFF,TGTGCCAGCAGCCCGACTAGCGGGAGACCCGGGGAGCTGTTTTTT
.,.,TRBV20-1,TRBJ1-1,CSASRGKAFF,TGCAGTGCTAGTAGGGGGAAAGCTTTCTTT
few,TRBD2,TRBV10-3,TRBJ2-3,CAISESDGVPGLEAGADTQYF,TGTGCCATCAGTGAGTCCGATGGAGTCCCGGGACTAGAGGCCGGCGCAGATACGCAGTATTTT
few,TRBD2,TRBV5-1,TRBJ2-1,CASSLALAAYNEQFF,TGCGCCAGCAGCTTGGCACTAGCGGCCTACAATGAGCAGTTCTTC
few,.,TRBV30,TRBJ1-3,CAWSGAPTIYF,TGTGCCTGGAGTGGGGCACCCACCATATATTTT
.,.,TRBV12-3/TRBV12-4,TRBJ1-5,CASSLCQNGCPQHF,TGTGCCAGCAGTTTATGTCAAAACGGATGCCCCCAGCATTTT
.,.,TRBV24-1,TRBJ1-5,CATSAATAASNQPQHF,TGTGCCACCAGTGCCGCAACAGCTGCCAGCAATCAGCCCCAGCATTTT
.,TRBD1,TRBV4-1,TRBJ2-3,CASSRGQALTDTQYF,TGCGCCAGCAGCCGGGGACAGGCCCTCACAGATACGCAGTATTTT
few,.,TRBV7-8,TRBJ2-5,CASSSSGVRGTQYF,TGTGCCAGCAGCTCATCGGGAGTGCGGGGGACCCAGTACTTC
few,.,TRBV12-3/TRBV12-4,TRBJ1-3,CASSVTGQRFSGNTIYF,TGTGCCAGCAGTGTGACCGGACAGCGATTCTCTGGAAACACCATATATTTT
.,.,TRBV11-3,TRBJ2-4,CASSLGALRDKNIQYF,TGTGCCAGCAGCTTAGGGGCGCTACGGGACAAAAACATTCAGTACTTC
.,.,TRBV10-3,TRBJ1-2,CAIQGTPAGYGYTF,TGTGCCATCCAAGGGACCCCAGCCGGCTATGGCTACACCTTC
.,.,TRBV11-3,TRBJ2-1,CASSLATTGVYNEQFF,TGTGCCAGCAGCTTAGCAACGACAGGAGTTTACAATGAGCAGTTCTTC
.,.,TRBV30,TRBJ1-1,CAGLKIKVGTEAFF,TGTGCCGGACTTAAAATAAAGGTGGGCACTGAAGCTTTCTTT
few,.,TRBV3-1,TRBJ2-1,CASSQAGTRTGLNEQFF,TGTGCCAGCAGCCAAGCTGGGACTAGGACAGGGCTGAATGAGCAGTTCTTC
once,.,TRBV3-1,TRBJ2-1,CASSLSGPSGPNEQFF,TGTGCCAGCAGCCTCTCGGGGCCTTCAGGGCCCAATGAGCAGTTCTTC
.,.,TRBV10-3,TRBJ1-1,CAIRGVTEAFF,TGTGCCATCAGAGGCGTCACTGAAGCTTTCTTT
.,TRBD2,TRBV15,TRBJ2-1,CATSRDSSGPYNEQFF,TGTGCCACCAGCAGAGATAGTAGCGGGCCCTACAATGAGCAGTTCTTC
few,TRBD1,TRBV6-5,TRBJ1-1,CASSYSIVAQGNNEAFF,TGTGCCAGCAGTTACTCGATCGTCGCACAGGGGAATAATGAAGCTTTCTTT
few,.,TRBV28,TRBJ2-5,CASATSSGQETQYF,TGTGCCAGCGCTACGAGTAGCGGTCAAGAGACCCAGTACTTC
few,.,TRBV20-1,TRBJ2-4,CSAYRENQNSQYF,TGCAGTGCTTACAGGGAAAATCAAAACAGTCAGTACTTC
once,.,TRBV7-9,TRBJ2-5,CASSLAGGFGETQYF,TGTGCCAGCAGCTTAGCCGGTGGGTTTGGAGAGACCCAGTACTTC
.,.,TRBV29-1,TRBJ1-2,CSVGDNGYTF,TGCAGCGTTGGGGACAATGGCTACACCTTC
.,TRBD2,TRBV6-2/TRBV6-3,TRBJ2-7,CASSSPPSGTGYEQYF,TGTGCCAGCAGTTCGCCGCCGAGCGGGACTGGGTACGAGCAGTACTTC
.,TRBD1,TRBV12-3/TRBV12-4,TRBJ1-1,CASSSGGFENTEAFF,TGTGCCAGCAGTTCAGGGGGATTTGAGAACACTGAAGCTTTCTTT
few,.,TRBV20-1,TRBJ1-3,CSARDGRQPINTIYF,TGCAGTGCTAGAGATGGGCGACAGCCGATAAACACCATATATTTT
once,TRBD1,TRBV12-3/TRBV12-4,TRBJ2-5,CASSSIRQGQYF,TGTGCCAGCAGTTCCATACGACAGGGGCAGTACTTC
few,TRBD1,TRBV29-1,TRBJ2-2,CSVRGQGTGELFF,TGCAGCGTCAGGGGACAGGGCACCGGGGAGCTGTTTTTT
.,.,TRBV3-1,TRBJ2-2,CASGSGGGELFF,TGTGCCAGCGGCAGCGGAGGCGGGGAGCTGTTTTTT
.,.,TRBV3-1,TRBJ2-5,CASSQDSPGSPYF,TGTGCCAGCAGCCAAGATTCCCCGGGGTCTCCTTACTTC
.,TRBD2,TRBV2,TRBJ2-3,CASSGGLAVSTDTQYF,TGTGCCAGCAGTGGGGGACTAGCGGTTAGCACAGATACGCAGTATTTT
.,TRBD1,TRBV28,TRBJ1-1,CASSYPGGQAEAFF,TGTGCCAGCAGTTACCCAGGGGGCCAGGCTGAAGCTTTCTTT
.,TRBD2,TRBV6-1,TRBJ2-3,CASSESLAGTDTQYF,TGTGCCAGCAGTGAATCTCTAGCGGGAACAGATACGCAGTATTTT
.,TRBD1,TRBV6-5,TRBJ2-7,CASSHSTGGSYEQYF,TGTGCCAGCAGTCACTCGACAGGGGGATCCTACGAGCAGTACTTC
few,TRBD1,TRBV7-9,TRBJ1-5,CASSPGTGRNQPQHF,TGTGCCAGCAGCCCCGGGACAGGGCGCAATCAGCCCCAGCATTTT
.,TRBD2,TRBV15,TRBJ2-1,CATSRVGSGIGSYNEQFF,TGTGCCACCAGCAGAGTTGGTAGCGGGATCGGATCCTACAATGAGCAGTTCTTC
few,TRBD2,TRBV12-3/TRBV12-4,TRBJ2-3,CASSRLAGDTQYF,TGTGCCTCCTCGCGACTAGCCGGTGATACGCAGTATTTT
.,.,TRBV5-6,TRBJ2-7,CASSWRGGSSYEQYF,TGTGCCAGCAGCTGGAGAGGGGGAAGCTCCTACGAGCAGTACTTC
.,.,TRBV27,TRBJ1-5,CASSLSPPGHQPQHF,TGTGCCAGCAGTTTAAGTCCCCCGGGACATCAGCCCCAGCATTTT
.,TRBD1,TRBV15,TRBJ2-5,CATSSPGQGALETQYF,TGTGCCACCAGCAGCCCGGGACAGGGGGCTCTAGAGACCCAGTACTTC
.,TRBD1,TRBV20-1,TRBJ1-5,CSATSGQGSYSNQPQHF,TGCAGTGCTACTTCCGGACAGGGAAGCTATAGCAATCAGCCCCAGCATTTT
.,.,TRBV6-2/TRBV6-3,TRBJ2-1,CASSYSPRDSYNEQFF,TGTGCCAGCAGTTACTCGCCGAGGGACTCCTACAATGAGCAGTTCTTC
.,.,TRBV7-6,TRBJ2-2,CASSGPGHNTGELFF,TGTGCCAGCAGCGGGCCAGGACACAACACCGGGGAGCTGTTTTTT
.,TRBD2,TRBV11-2,TRBJ2-1,CASSLEYDGTRPYNEQFF,TGTGCCAGCAGCTTAGAGTATGACGGGACTAGACCCTACAATGAGCAGTTCTTC